This T cell receptor (beta chain) was captured in a study of radiotherapy plus CTLA-4 blockade in lung cancer. Looking at the study overall: Disease control reached approximately 30%, with objective responses in 15% to 20%. General study findings and limits: In blood, tumor-derived TCR clones expanded after radiotherapy plus ipilimumab. Alongside interferon-beta, early blood T cell clone dynamics were reportedly the best predictor of response.

The repertoire was sequenced with immunoSEQ multiplex PCR; TCRdb's copy has only in-frame clones and lacks some. The sample lists approximately 44,000 clones; approximately 76% were seen once. This clone has a single count. Antigen specificity is unknown. There are 14 residues in the CDR3. Trimming pared 0 bases from V and 4 bases from J, leaving 9 bases between. Germline V gene sequence: CDR1 LNHNV, CDR2 YYDKDF (reference sequence). The sequences come from peripheral blood, collected from a patient treated with radiotherapy plus ipilimumab. This sequence was found in a human donor with non-small cell lung cancer who had stable disease on radiotherapy plus ipilimumab. The V and J genes are TRBV15 and TRBJ1-1; no clear D gene. The CDR3 DNA sequence: TGTGCCACCAGCAGAGATTTTGCGGGCACTGAAGCTTTCTTT. Translated: CATSRDFAGTEAFF. Variable domain in full (rest from reference TRBV15 and TRBJ1-1): DAMVIQNPRYQVTQFGKPVTLSCSQTLNHNVMYWYQQKSSQAPKLLFHYYDKDFNNEADTPDNFQSRRPNTSFCFLDIRSPGLGDTAMYLCATSRDFAGTEAFFGQGTRLTVV.